The 27 T cell receptor beta chains below all came from one sample that was sequenced in a study of blood T cell repertoires in COVID-19. Sequencing used immunoSEQ multiplex PCR; TCRdb keeps in-frame clones, though not all of them. The sample has 100,000 or so clones; 75% to 90% are singletons. Input material: peripheral blood. These receptors came from a human donor in a cohort sampled during active COVID-19.

A remark on this clone: Other DNA variants within this sample encode the same CDR3. V usage is TRBV18 and J usage is TRBJ1-2, with 7 bases lining up with TRBD1. The CDR3 runs 13 residues. Germline values: CDR1 KGHSH, CDR2 LQKENI. V gave up 3 bases and J gave up 2 bases; unmatched junction bases: 0. CDR3 sequence (DNA): TGTGCCAGCTCACCGGACAGGAACTATGGCTACACCTTC. It codes for CASSPDRNYGYTF.

The CDR3 region is CASSRGENTEAFF. CDR3 DNA sequence: TGTGCCAGCAGCCGGGGAGAGAACACTGAAGCTTTCTTT. The chain couples TRBV7-6 to TRBJ1-1, with D unresolved. The germline CDR1 and CDR2 sequences are SGHVS and FNYEAQ. The CDR3 loop spans 13 amino acids. Trimming left V 5 bases short and J 1 base short, with 8 bases between.

The J gene is TRBJ2-7, the V gene TRBV7-9; D might be TRBD2 (6 bases). Germline V gene lookup returns CDR1 SEHNR and CDR2 FQNEAQ (reference sequence). This CDR3 spans 16 amino acids. With 3 bases removed from V and 1 base from J, the gap between germline ends came to 16 bases. The CDR3 coding sequence is TGTGCCAGCAGCTTTGGTTTAGCGGAAAATTCCTACGAGCAGTACTTC. Its protein product is CASSFGLAENSYEQYF.

The chain combines TRBV6-5 with TRBJ1-1, with D possibly being TRBD1 (5 bases). This CDR3 has 13 amino acids. Trimming cost V 7 bases and J 4 bases, with 13 bases left between them. Germline CDR1 MNHEY, CDR2 SVGAGI. The CDR3 is CASTTRASTEAFF. As DNA, the CDR3 is TGTGCCAGCACGACCAGGGCAAGCACTGAAGCTTTCTTT.

This clone showed up just a few times. V gene TRBV18 combines with J gene TRBJ2-7; the D gene is possibly TRBD1 (5 bases). Between the trimmed V and J ends, which lost 1 base and 2 bases, there was a span of 15 bases. CDR3 size: 16 residues. Germline V gene lookup returns CDR1 KGHSH and CDR2 LQKENI. CDR3 residues: CASSPQGAQRPYEQYF. CDR3 coding DNA: TGTGCCAGCTCACCACAAGGGGCCCAACGCCCCTACGAGCAGTACTTC.

This chain uses TRBV6-6 with TRBJ2-7; 8 bases are a match to TRBD1. The CDR3 covers 16 residues. Germline CDR1 MNHNY, CDR2 SVGAGI (reference sequence). Germline trimming cut 0 bases from V and 2 bases from J; bases unmatched to any gene: 6. The CDR3 loop is CASSYSSPGQAYEQYF. The CDR3 DNA is TGTGCCAGCAGTTACTCCTCTCCGGGACAGGCCTACGAGCAGTACTTC.

The CDR3 protein is CASSIAGQGALEQYF. In nucleotides, the CDR3 is TGTGCCAGTAGTATAGCCGGACAGGGGGCTTTGGAGCAGTACTTC. J is TRBJ2-7 and V is TRBV19; 11 bases align to TRBD1. Losses at the gene ends were 1 base for V and 7 bases for J; bases not matched to a gene: 6. Germline lookup yields CDR1 LNHDA and CDR2 SQIVND (reference sequence). The CDR3 covers 15 residues.

The chain is built from TRBV5-1 and TRBJ1-1, with 8 nucleotides matching TRBD1. The junction had 12 bases not matched to a gene; V was cut back by 4 bases and J by 1 base. This CDR3 spans 17 amino acids. Germline V lookup: CDR1 SGHRS, CDR2 YFSETQ. The CDR3 is CASSLRGRVRGNTEAFF. The CDR3 DNA reads as TGCGCCAGCAGCCTCAGGGGGCGTGTGAGGGGGAACACTGAAGCTTTCTTT.

This sequence joins TRBV25-1 and TRBJ2-3; D is unresolved. Trimming pared 6 bases from V and 1 base from J, leaving 11 bases between. Germline CDR1 and CDR2: MGHDK and SYGVNS. CDR3 length: 14 amino acids. In DNA form, the CDR3 reads TGTGCCAGCAGGCCGGAGTATGGCACAGATACGCAGTATTTT. Protein sequence: CASRPEYGTDTQYF.

The chain links TRBV6-1 to TRBJ2-7; 8 bases map to TRBD1. J was trimmed by 3 bases and V by 1 base; bases with no gene match: 5. CDR3 size: 15 residues. CDR1 is MNHNS, CDR2 SASEGT, per germline. CDR3 sequence (DNA): TGTGCCAGCAGTGAAGGAGGGACAGGCTACTACGAGCAGTACTTC. Amino acid sequence: CASSEGGTGYYEQYF.

The V and J genes are TRBV19 and TRBJ1-2, with D possibly being TRBD1 (5 bases). V dropped 3 bases and J dropped 4 bases, with 9 bases sitting between them. The CDR3 runs 13 residues. Germline CDR1 LNHDA, CDR2 SQIVND (reference sequence). The chain's CDR3 is CASSIDRGYGYTF. CDR3 nucleotide sequence: TGTGCCAGTAGTATTGATAGGGGCTATGGCTACACCTTC. The entire variable domain, with the rest obtained from reference TRBV19 and TRBJ1-2, is as follows: DGGITQSPKYLFRKEGQNVTLSCEQNLNHDAMYWYRQDPGQGLRLIYYSQIVNDFQKGDIAEGYSVSREKKESFPLTVTSAQKNPTAFYLCASSIDRGYGYTFGSGTRLTVV.

CDR3 sequence reads: CASSLISGGSYEQYF. The CDR3, as DNA: TGTGCCAGCAGCTTAATTTCGGGAGGCTCCTACGAGCAGTACTTC. The chain employs TRBV5-5 and TRBJ2-7; the match to TRBD2 covers 7 bases. This CDR3 has 15 residues. Trimming removed 2 bases from V and 0 bases from J; junction bases left unmatched: 5. The germline CDR1 and CDR2 sequences are SGHKS and YYEKEE (reference sequence).

The V call is TRBV7-2, the J call TRBJ2-7, with TRBD2 matching 8 bases. V was pared by 5 bases and J by 0 bases, with 6 bases of the junction left unmatched. CDR1 is SGHTA and CDR2 is FQGNSA in the germline V gene. This CDR3 has 15 amino acids. CDR3 in DNA: TGTGCCAGCAGCCGTCTAGCGGGTAGCTCCTACGAGCAGTACTTC. Encoded protein: CASSRLAGSSYEQYF.

The chain uses TRBV28 and TRBJ1-6; 7 positions agree with TRBD1. Trimming took 6 bases from V and 7 from J; bases not matched to a gene: 6. The CDR3 loop spans 14 amino acids. CDR1 and CDR2 from the germline V gene are MDHEN and SYDVKM. DNA for the CDR3: TGTGCCAGCAGCCAGGGACAGTACAATTCACCCCTCCACTTT. As protein: CASSQGQYNSPLHF.

This clone was picked up one time. DNA for the CDR3: TGCAGTGCTGCTACTCCGGGGGGCTACACCTTC. It is translated as CSAATPGGYTF. The chain uses TRBV20-1 and TRBJ1-2; D call uncertain. CDR3 length: 11 residues. Germline V lookup: CDR1 DFQATT, CDR2 SNEGSKA (reference sequence). The V end was cut by 5 bases, the J end by 8 bases, with 12 bases between.

The DNA of the CDR3 is TGCGCCAGCAGCCAACCCGGGACAGTGAACACTGAAGCTTTCTTT. Its protein is CASSQPGTVNTEAFF. This chain joins TRBV4-1 and TRBJ1-1, with TRBD1 identical over 7 bases. V lost 2 bases, J lost 0 bases, and 3 bases stayed unmatched. CDR3 length: 15 amino acids. Germline V gene lookup returns CDR1 MGHRA and CDR2 YSYEKL.

This clone was seen a handful of times. This chain links TRBV7-9 with TRBJ2-7; 9 bases line up with TRBD2. Per germline, CDR1 SEHNR and CDR2 FQNEAQ (reference sequence). The CDR3 covers 15 residues. V lost 3 bases, J lost 5 bases, and 8 bases stayed unmatched. CDR3: CASSFPASGKNEQYF. CDR3 in DNA: TGTGCCAGCAGCTTTCCGGCTAGCGGGAAGAACGAGCAGTACTTC.

The J gene is TRBJ1-1, the V gene TRBV3-1 (or the pseudogene TRBV3-2), with D uncertain. The CDR3 is 14 amino acids. Trimming took 1 base from V and 4 from J, leaving 10 bases between them. Germline CDR1 is LGHDT and CDR2 is YNNKEL (reference sequence). CDR3 DNA: TGTGCCAGCAGCCAAGGACTCCTATCCACTGAAGCTTTCTTT. Protein product: CASSQGLLSTEAFF.

The chain carries TRBV12-5 and TRBJ2-1; 11 nucleotides align to TRBD1. This CDR3 region has 15 residues. Germline V lookup: CDR1 LGHNT, CDR2 FRNRAP. V was pared by 5 bases and J by 6 bases, with 6 bases of the junction left unmatched. CDR3 loop: CASGTGQGAANEQFF. DNA for the CDR3: TGTGCTAGTGGTACCGGACAGGGGGCCGCCAATGAGCAGTTCTTC.

The gene calls are TRBV11-2 and TRBJ2-7; 7 bases fit TRBD2. In germline, CDR1 is SGHAT, CDR2 FQNNGV. The CDR3 has 15 amino acids. The V segment lost 4 bases and the J segment 0 bases; nucleotides outside the gene matches: 6. Here the CDR3 reads CASSSGTMSSYEQYF. CDR3 DNA: TGTGCCAGCAGCTCCGGGACTATGAGCTCCTACGAGCAGTACTTC.

This rearrangement joins TRBV6-5 to TRBJ1-1; D is possibly TRBD1 (5 bases). The CDR3 covers 13 residues. The germline V gene has CDR1 MNHEY and CDR2 SVGAGI. V was shortened by 6 bases and J by 3 bases, with 11 bases between the two germline ends. CDR3 loop: CASRAGGDTEAFF. As DNA, the CDR3 is TGTGCCAGCAGGGCGGGGGGGGACACTGAAGCTTTCTTT.

This chain uses TRBV5-1 with TRBJ1-2, with 9 positions matching TRBD1. With 4 bases clipped from V and 7 bases from J, the junction kept 8 bases outside the gene matches. Germline lookup yields CDR1 SGHRS and CDR2 YFSETQ. The CDR3 is 14 residues long. The CDR3 sequence is CASSQGDREGGYTF. In DNA, the CDR3 is TGCGCCAGCAGCCAAGGGGACAGGGAGGGTGGCTACACCTTC.

This chain joins TRBV30 and TRBJ2-5, with 8 bases matching TRBD1. With V trimmed by 5 bases and J by 5 bases, 4 bases remained unmatched. This CDR3 has 12 residues. CDR1 GTSNPN and CDR2 SVGIG come from the germline V gene (reference sequence). CDR3 sequence reads: CAWATGGETQYF. The CDR3 region has the DNA TGTGCCTGGGCCACAGGGGGTGAGACCCAGTACTTC.

This rearrangement joins TRBV3-1 (or the pseudogene TRBV3-2) to TRBJ2-7; TRBD1 aligns across 9 bases. The CDR3 is made up of 15 amino acids. Trimming cost V 4 bases and J 6 bases; bases outside gene matches: 10. Germline V lookup: CDR1 LGHDT, CDR2 YNNKEL (reference sequence). CDR3 coding DNA: TGTGCCAGCAGCCTATTTCCGGGACAGGGAGGCGAGCAGTACTTC. Encoded protein: CASSLFPGQGGEQYF.

The chain uses TRBV11-3 and TRBJ2-2; the D is unclear. This CDR3 is 13 amino acids long. V was shortened by 7 bases and J by 4 bases, with 10 bases between the two germline ends. Per the germline V gene, CDR1 is SGHNT and CDR2 is YENEEA. The CDR3 region has the DNA TGTGCCAGCAACAACAGAAGCACCGGGGAGCTGTTTTTT. Translation gives CASNNRSTGELFF.

The chain joins TRBV10-1 to TRBJ2-7, with TRBD2 matching over 8 bases. CDR1 and CDR2 (germline): WNHNN, SYGVQD (reference sequence). The CDR3 sequence is 15 residues long. V shed 3 bases and J 3 bases; nucleotides not matched to a gene: 7. The CDR3: CASSDERENNYEQYF. CDR3 DNA: TGCGCCAGCAGTGATGAGCGGGAGAATAACTACGAGCAGTACTTC.

The chain uses TRBV5-1 and TRBJ2-7; the match to TRBD2 covers 8 bases. J was trimmed by 3 bases and V by 3 bases; bases with no gene match: 20. The V gene's germline CDR1 is SGHRS and CDR2 YFSETQ. The CDR3 length is 19 residues. The CDR3 protein is CASSSTQPGLGTTHYEQYF. CDR3 DNA sequence: TGCGCCAGCAGCTCTACCCAACCGGGACTAGGGACAACACACTACGAGCAGTACTTC.